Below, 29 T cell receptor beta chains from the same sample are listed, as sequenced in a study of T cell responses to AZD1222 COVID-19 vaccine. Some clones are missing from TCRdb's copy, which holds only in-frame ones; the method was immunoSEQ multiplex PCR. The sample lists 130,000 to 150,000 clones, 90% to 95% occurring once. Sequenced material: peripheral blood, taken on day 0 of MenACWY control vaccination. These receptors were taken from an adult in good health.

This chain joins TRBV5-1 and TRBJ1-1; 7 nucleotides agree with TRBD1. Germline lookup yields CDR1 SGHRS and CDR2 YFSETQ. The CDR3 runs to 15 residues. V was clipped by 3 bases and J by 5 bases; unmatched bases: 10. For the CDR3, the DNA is TGCGCCAGCAGCTCCCAGGGGGTGGGTGGAACTGAAGCTTTCTTT. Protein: CASSSQGVGGTEAFF.

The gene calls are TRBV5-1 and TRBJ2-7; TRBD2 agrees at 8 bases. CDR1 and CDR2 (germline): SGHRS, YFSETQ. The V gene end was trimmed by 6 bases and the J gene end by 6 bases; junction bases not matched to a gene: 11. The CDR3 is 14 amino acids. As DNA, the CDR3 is TGCGCCAGCACTCCGGGACTAGGGTGGTTCGAGCAGTACTTC. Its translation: CASTPGLGWFEQYF.

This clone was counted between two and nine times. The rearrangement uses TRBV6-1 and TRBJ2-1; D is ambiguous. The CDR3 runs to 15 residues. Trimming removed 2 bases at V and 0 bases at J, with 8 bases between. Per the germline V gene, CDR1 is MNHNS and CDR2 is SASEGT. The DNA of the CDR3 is TGTGCCAGCAGTGAACTCGGTAGCTCCTACAATGAGCAGTTCTTC. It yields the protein CASSELGSSYNEQFF.

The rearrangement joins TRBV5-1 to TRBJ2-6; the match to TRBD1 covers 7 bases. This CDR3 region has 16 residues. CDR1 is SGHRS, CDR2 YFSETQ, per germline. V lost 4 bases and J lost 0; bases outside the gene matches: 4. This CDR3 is CASSIRGTSGANVLTF. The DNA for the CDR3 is TGCGCCAGCAGCATCAGGGGGACCTCTGGGGCCAACGTCCTGACTTTC. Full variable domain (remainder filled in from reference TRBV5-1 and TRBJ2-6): KAGVTQTPRYLIKTRGQQVTLSCSPISGHRSVSWYQQTPGQGLQFLFEYFSETQRNKGNFPGRFSGRQFSNSRSEMNVSTLELGDSALYLCASSIRGTSGANVLTFGAGSRLTVL.

In DNA form, the CDR3 reads TGTGCCTGGGACACAGGGGGGAGTCAGCCCCAGCATTTT. Its translation: CAWDTGGSQPQHF. The chain has TRBV30 and TRBJ1-5; 8 bases align to TRBD1. CDR1 GTSNPN and CDR2 SVGIG come from the germline V gene (reference sequence). Trimming took 5 bases from V and 6 from J; bases not matched to a gene: 6. The CDR3 runs to 13 residues.

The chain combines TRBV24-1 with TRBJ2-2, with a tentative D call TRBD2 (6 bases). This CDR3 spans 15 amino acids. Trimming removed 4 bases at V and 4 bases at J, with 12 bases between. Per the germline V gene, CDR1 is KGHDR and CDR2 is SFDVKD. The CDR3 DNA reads TGTGCCACCAGTGACCGGGGACTTCTCACCGGGGAGCTGTTTTTT. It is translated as CATSDRGLLTGELFF.

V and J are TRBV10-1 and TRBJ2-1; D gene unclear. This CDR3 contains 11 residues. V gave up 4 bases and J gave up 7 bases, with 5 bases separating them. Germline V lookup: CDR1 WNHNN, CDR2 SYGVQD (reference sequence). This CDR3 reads CASSALNEQFF. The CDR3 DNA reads TGCGCCAGCAGTGCATTGAATGAGCAGTTCTTC.

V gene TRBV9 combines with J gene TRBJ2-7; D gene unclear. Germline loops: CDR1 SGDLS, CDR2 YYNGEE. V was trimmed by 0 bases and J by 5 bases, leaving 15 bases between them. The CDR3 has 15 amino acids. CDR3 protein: CASSVGIQQGHEQYF. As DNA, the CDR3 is TGTGCCAGCAGCGTAGGTATCCAGCAAGGACACGAGCAGTACTTC. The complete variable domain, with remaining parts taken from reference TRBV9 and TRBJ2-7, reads DSGVTQTPKHLITATGQRVTLRCSPRSGDLSVYWYQQSLDQGLQFLIQYYNGEERAKGNILERFSAQQFPDLHSELNLSSLELGDSALYFCASSVGIQQGHEQYFGPGTRLTVT.

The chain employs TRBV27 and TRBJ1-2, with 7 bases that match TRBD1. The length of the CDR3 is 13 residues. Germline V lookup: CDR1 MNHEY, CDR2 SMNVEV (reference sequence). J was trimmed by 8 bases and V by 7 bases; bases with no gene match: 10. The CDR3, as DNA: TGTGCCAGCACCCAGGGGGGAAGCTCCGGCTACACCTTC. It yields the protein CASTQGGSSGYTF.

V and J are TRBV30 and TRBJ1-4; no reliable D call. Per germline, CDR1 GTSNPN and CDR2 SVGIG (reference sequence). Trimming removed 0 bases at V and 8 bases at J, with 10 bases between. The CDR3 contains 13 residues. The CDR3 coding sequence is TGTGCCTGGAGTGTACCAGGTCGCGAAAAACTGTTTTTT. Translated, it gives CAWSVPGREKLFF.

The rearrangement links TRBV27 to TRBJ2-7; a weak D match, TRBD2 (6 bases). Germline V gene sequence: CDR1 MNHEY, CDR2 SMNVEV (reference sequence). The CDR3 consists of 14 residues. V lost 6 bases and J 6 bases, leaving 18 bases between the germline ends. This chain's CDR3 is CASSPVGGFGEQYF. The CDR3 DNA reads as TGTGCCAGCAGCCCAGTGGGGGGTTTCGGCGAGCAGTACTTC.

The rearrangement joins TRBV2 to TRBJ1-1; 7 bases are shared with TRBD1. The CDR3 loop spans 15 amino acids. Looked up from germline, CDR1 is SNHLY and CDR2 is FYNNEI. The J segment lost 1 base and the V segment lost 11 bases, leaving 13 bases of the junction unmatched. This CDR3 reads CAARTGAGRNTEAFF. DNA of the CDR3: TGTGCCGCCAGAACAGGGGCGGGGAGGAACACTGAAGCTTTCTTT.

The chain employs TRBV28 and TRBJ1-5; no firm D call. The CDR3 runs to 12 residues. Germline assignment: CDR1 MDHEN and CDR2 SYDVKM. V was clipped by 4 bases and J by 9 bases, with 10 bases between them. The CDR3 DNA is TGTGCCAGCAGTTCCCTGATCCCGCCCCAGCATTTT. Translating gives CASSSLIPPQHF.

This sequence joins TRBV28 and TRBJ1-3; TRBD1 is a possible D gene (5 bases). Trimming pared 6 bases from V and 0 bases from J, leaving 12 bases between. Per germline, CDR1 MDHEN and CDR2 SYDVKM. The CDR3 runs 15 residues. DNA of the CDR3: TGTGCCAGCAGCCTCCCGCAGGGCTCTGGAAACACCATATATTTT. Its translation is CASSLPQGSGNTIYF.

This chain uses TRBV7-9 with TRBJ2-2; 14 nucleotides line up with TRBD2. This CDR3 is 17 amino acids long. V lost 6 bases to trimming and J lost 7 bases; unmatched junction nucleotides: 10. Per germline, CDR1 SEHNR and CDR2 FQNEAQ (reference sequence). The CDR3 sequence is CASSSRTSGGSNGELFF. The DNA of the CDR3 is TGTGCCAGCAGTTCTAGGACTAGCGGGGGGTCTAACGGGGAGCTGTTTTTT.

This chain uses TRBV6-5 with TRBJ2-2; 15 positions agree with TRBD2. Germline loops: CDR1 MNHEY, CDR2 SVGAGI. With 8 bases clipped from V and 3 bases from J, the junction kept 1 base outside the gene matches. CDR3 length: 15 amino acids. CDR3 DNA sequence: TGTGCCAGCTGGACTAGCGGGAGGGACACCGGGGAGCTGTTTTTT. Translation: CASWTSGRDTGELFF.

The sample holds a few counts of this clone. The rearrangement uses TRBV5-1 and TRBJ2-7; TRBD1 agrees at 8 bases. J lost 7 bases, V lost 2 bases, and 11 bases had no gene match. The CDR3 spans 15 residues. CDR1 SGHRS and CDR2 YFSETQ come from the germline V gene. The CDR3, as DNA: TGCGCCAGCAGCTTTAGGGTGACAGGGGCAGGGGAGCAGTACTTC. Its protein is CASSFRVTGAGEQYF.

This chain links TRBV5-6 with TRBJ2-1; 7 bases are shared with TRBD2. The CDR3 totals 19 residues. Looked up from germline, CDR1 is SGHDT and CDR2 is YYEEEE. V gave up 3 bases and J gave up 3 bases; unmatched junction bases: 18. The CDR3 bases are TGTGCCAGCAGCTCTTTGGGGTGGCGGGAGTTGGATAGCTACAATGAGCAGTTCTTC. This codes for CASSSLGWRELDSYNEQFF.

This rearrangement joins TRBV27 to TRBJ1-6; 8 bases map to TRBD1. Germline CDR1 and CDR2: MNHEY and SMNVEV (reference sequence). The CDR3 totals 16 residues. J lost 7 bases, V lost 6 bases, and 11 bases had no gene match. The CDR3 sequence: CASSLSGTGYNSPLHF. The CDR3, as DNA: TGTGCCAGCAGCCTTTCCGGGACAGGCTACAATTCACCCCTCCACTTT.

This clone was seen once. The CDR3 region has the DNA TGTGCCAGCAGCCCATGGGTGGGGACTGGTAATGAAAAACTGTTTTTT. Protein sequence: CASSPWVGTGNEKLFF. This chain uses TRBV3-1 (or the pseudogene TRBV3-2) with TRBJ1-4; tentatively, D is TRBD1 (5 bases). Germline CDR1 is LGHDT and CDR2 is YNNKEL (reference sequence). Trimming shortened V by 4 bases and J by 4 bases, and 16 bases separated the two germline ends. The CDR3 spans 16 residues.

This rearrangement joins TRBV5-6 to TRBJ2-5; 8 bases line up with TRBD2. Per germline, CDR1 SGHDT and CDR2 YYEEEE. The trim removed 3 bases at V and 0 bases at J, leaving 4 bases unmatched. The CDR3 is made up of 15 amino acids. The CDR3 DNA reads TGTGCCAGCAGCTCGGGGGGGACGTACCAAGAGACCCAGTACTTC. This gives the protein CASSSGGTYQETQYF.

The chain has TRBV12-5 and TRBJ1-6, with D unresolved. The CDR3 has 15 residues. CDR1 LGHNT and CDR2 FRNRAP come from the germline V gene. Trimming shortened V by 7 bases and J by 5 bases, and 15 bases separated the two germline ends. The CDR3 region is CASADVREDNSPLHF. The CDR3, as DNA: TGTGCTAGTGCCGACGTGAGGGAGGATAATTCACCCCTCCACTTT.

CDR3 bases: TGTGCCAGCAGCTTGGAAGGAGGGACACTTAACACTGAAGCTTTCTTT. Its translation is CASSLEGGTLNTEAFF. The rearrangement uses TRBV5-4 and TRBJ1-1; maybe TRBD1 (6 bases). CDR3 length equals 16 residues. The germline V gene has CDR1 SGHNT and CDR2 YYREEE (reference sequence). The V end lost 0 bases, the J end lost 2 bases, and 14 bases lay between the germline ends.

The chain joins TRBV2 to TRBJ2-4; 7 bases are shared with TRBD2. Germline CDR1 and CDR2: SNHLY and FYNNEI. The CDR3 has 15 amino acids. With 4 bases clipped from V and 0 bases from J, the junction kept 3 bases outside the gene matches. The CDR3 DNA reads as TGTGCCAGCAGTGGGGAGGGCATAGCCAAAAACATTCAGTACTTC. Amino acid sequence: CASSGEGIAKNIQYF.

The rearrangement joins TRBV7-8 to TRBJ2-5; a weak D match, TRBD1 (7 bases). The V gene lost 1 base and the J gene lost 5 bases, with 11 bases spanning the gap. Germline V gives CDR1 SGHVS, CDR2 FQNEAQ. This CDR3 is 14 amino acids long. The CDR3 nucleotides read TGTGCCAGCAGCTTAGGGAGGGGGCTGGAGACCCAGTACTTC. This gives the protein CASSLGRGLETQYF.

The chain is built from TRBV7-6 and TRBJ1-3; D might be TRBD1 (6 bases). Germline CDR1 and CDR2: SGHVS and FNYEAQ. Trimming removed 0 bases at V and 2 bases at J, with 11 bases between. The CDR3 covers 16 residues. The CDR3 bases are TGTGCCAGCAGCTTAGCGGATCAGGGGACTGGAAACACCATATATTTT. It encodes CASSLADQGTGNTIYF.

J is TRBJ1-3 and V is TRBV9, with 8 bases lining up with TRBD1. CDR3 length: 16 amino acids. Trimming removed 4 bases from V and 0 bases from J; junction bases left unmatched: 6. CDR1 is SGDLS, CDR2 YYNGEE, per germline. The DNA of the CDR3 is TGTGCCAGCAGCCTAGGACAGGGTAACTCTGGAAACACCATATATTTT. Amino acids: CASSLGQGNSGNTIYF.

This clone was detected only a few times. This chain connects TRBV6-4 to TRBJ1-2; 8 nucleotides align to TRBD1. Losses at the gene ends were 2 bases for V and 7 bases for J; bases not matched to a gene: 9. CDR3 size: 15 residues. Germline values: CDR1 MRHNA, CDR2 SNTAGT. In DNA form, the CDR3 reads TGTGCCAGCAGTGACCAGGGGGCTGGGGCCGGTGGCTACACCTTC. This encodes CASSDQGAGAGGYTF.

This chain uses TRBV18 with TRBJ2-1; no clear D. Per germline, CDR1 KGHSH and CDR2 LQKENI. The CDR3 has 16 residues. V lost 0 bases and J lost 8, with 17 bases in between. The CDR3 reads CASSPPISVDGYEQFF. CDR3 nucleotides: TGTGCCAGCTCACCACCTATTTCGGTTGACGGGTATGAGCAGTTCTTC.